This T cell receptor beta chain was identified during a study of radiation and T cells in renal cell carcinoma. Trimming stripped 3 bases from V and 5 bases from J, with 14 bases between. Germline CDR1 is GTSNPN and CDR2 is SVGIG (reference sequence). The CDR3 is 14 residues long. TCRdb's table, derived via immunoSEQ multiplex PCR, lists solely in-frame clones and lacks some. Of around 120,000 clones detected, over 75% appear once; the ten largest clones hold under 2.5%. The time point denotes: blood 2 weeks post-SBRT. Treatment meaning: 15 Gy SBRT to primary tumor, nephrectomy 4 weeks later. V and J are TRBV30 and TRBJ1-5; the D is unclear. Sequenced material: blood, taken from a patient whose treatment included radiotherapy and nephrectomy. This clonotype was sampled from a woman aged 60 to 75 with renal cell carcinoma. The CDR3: CAWSQDSLYQPQHF. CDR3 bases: TGTGCCTGGAGCCAGGACTCCCTCTATCAGCCCCAGCATTTT.